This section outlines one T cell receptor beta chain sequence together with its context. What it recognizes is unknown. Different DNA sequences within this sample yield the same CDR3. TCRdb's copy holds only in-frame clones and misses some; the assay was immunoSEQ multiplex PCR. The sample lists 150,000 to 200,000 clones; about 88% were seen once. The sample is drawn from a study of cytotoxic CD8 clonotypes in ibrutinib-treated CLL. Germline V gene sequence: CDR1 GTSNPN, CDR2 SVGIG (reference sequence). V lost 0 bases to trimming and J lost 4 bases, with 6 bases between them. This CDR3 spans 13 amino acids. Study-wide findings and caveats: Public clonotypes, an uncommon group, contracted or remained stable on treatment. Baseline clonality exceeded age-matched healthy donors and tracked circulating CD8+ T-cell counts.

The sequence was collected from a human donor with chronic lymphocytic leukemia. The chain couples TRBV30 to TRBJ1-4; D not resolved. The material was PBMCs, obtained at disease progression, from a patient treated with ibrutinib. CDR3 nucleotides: TGTGCCTGGAGTGTAGCCCTTAATGAAAAACTGTTTTTT. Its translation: CAWSVALNEKLFF. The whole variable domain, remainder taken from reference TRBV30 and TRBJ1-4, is SQTIHQWPATLVQPVGSPLSLECTVEGTSNPNLYWYRQAAGRGLQLLFYSVGIGQISSEVPQNLSASRPQDRQFILSSKKLLLSDSGFYLCAWSVALNEKLFFGSGTQLSVL.